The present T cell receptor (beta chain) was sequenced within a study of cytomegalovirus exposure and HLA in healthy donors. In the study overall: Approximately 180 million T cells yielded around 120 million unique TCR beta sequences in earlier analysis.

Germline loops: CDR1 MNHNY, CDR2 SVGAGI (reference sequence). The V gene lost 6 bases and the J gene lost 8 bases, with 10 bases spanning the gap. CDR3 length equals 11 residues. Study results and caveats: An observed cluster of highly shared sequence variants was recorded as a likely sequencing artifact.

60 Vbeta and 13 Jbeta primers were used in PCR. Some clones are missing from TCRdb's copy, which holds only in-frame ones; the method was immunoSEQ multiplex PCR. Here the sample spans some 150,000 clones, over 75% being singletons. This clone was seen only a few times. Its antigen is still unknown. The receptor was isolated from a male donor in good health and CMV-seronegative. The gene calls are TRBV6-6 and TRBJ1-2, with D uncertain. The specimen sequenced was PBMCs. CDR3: CASSHYLGYTF. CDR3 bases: TGTGCCAGCAGCCACTATTTAGGCTACACCTTC.